The subject of this entry is one T cell receptor beta chain. The data are from a study of blood T cell repertoires in COVID-19. Profiled with immunoSEQ multiplex PCR; TCRdb holds only in-frame clones, not every one. This sample has about 480,000 clones; roughly 90% occur once, and the top ten carry 1.8%. The CDR3 is made up of 14 amino acids. V lost 2 bases, J lost 7 bases, and 14 bases lay in between. CDR1 MNHNS and CDR2 SASEGT come from the germline V gene. The J gene is TRBJ1-2, the V gene TRBV6-1; the D is unclear. The receptor's source is a woman in her thirties or forties who had recovered from COVID-19. Sequencing was carried out using PBMCs or T cells enriched from blood (not recorded which). The CDR3 nucleotides read TGTGCCAGCAGTGAACTAATGAAGGGAGGTGGCTACACCTTC. This translates into CASSELMKGGGYTF.